The 25 T cell receptor beta chains below were found in one sample sequenced in a study of T cell responses to AZD1222 COVID-19 vaccine. Assay used: immunoSEQ multiplex PCR; TCRdb lists only in-frame clones, some missing. The sample shows roughly 170,000 clones, approximately 94% of them seen only once. Sample: peripheral blood, taken 28 days after the second AZD1222 dose. These receptors came from an adult who received the AZD1222 COVID-19 vaccine.

This clone occurred once. V and J are TRBV6-5 and TRBJ1-2, with 8 bases matching TRBD1. The germline V gene encodes CDR1 MNHEY and CDR2 SVGAGI. V lost 6 bases to trimming and J lost 5 bases; unmatched junction nucleotides: 8. The CDR3 has 14 residues. As DNA, the CDR3 is TGTGCCAGCAGGCCACAGGGGGTGTCATATGGCTACACCTTC. It yields the protein CASRPQGVSYGYTF.

V gene TRBV4-1 combines with J gene TRBJ1-2, with 7 nucleotides matching TRBD1. V lost 4 bases and J lost 0; bases outside the gene matches: 5. CDR3 length equals 15 residues. Germline CDR1 and CDR2: MGHRA and YSYEKL. The CDR3 bases are TGCGCCAGCAGCCCCAGGACAGGAACTAACTATGGCTACACCTTC. Protein: CASSPRTGTNYGYTF.

This clone showed up just once. The chain has TRBV11-1 and TRBJ1-1; D perhaps matches TRBD1 (6 bases). In germline, CDR1 is SGHAT, CDR2 FQDESV (reference sequence). V was trimmed by 2 bases and J by 1 base, leaving 14 bases between them. The CDR3 sequence is 16 residues long. Here the CDR3 reads CASSLRYRARNTEAFF. The CDR3 region has the DNA TGTGCCAGCAGCTTACGCTACAGGGCTCGGAACACTGAAGCTTTCTTT. Variable domain in full (rest from reference TRBV11-1 and TRBJ1-1): EAEVAQSPRYKITEKSQAVAFWCDPISGHATLYWYRQILGQGPELLVQFQDESVVDDSQLPKDRFSAERLKGVDSTLKIQPAELGDSAMYLCASSLRYRARNTEAFFGQGTRLTVV.

CDR3 sequence: CASSLHQGVGGGAFF. CDR3 bases: TGTGCCAGCAGCTTGCACCAGGGGGTGGGGGGCGGGGCTTTCTTT. This rearrangement joins TRBV11-2 to TRBJ1-1, with 7 positions matching TRBD1. V trimming: 3 bases; J trimming: 11 bases; junction bases outside the gene matches: 15. The CDR3 extends over 15 amino acids. Germline loops: CDR1 SGHAT, CDR2 FQNNGV.

The genes are TRBV12-5 and TRBJ2-7; D could derive from TRBD1 or TRBD2 (5 bases each). V lost 0 bases and J 6 bases, leaving 12 bases between the germline ends. The germline CDR1 and CDR2 sequences are LGHNT and FRNRAP. The CDR3 length is 14 residues. CDR3 residues: CASGLVQEEGEQYF. The CDR3 region has the DNA TGTGCTAGTGGTTTGGTACAGGAGGAAGGCGAGCAGTACTTC.

The sample holds a few counts of this clone. V gene TRBV5-6 combines with J gene TRBJ2-1; TRBD2 matches at 7 bases. Trimming at V came to 4 bases and at J to 6 bases, leaving 4 bases not matched to a gene. Germline values: CDR1 SGHDT, CDR2 YYEEEE. The CDR3 length is 13 residues. DNA for the CDR3: TGTGCCAGCAGCGCGGGAGTGGGCAATGAGCAGTTCTTC. Amino acid sequence: CASSAGVGNEQFF.

The chain has TRBV6-6 and TRBJ1-2, with unresolved D. The V gene lost 2 bases and the J gene lost 1 base, with 8 bases spanning the gap. This CDR3 is 14 amino acids long. CDR1 MNHNY and CDR2 SVGAGI come from the germline V gene (reference sequence). In DNA form, the CDR3 reads TGTGCCAGCAGTTACGAGGGAGGTAACTATGGCTACACCTTC. This codes for CASSYEGGNYGYTF.

V gene TRBV7-8 combines with J gene TRBJ2-7, with 8 nucleotides matching TRBD1. Germline lookup yields CDR1 SGHVS and CDR2 FQNEAQ. J was trimmed by 1 base and V by 5 bases; bases with no gene match: 4. The CDR3 spans 14 residues. The CDR3 region is CASSTRQGSYEQYF. The CDR3 nucleotides read TGTGCCAGCAGCACTAGACAGGGGTCCTACGAGCAGTACTTC.

J is TRBJ2-3 and V is TRBV30; TRBD2 is a possible D gene (5 bases). V was pared by 0 bases and J by 5 bases, with 12 bases between. Looked up from germline, CDR1 is GTSNPN and CDR2 is SVGIG (reference sequence). CDR3 length equals 14 residues. CDR3 loop: CAWSVASLEDTQYF. DNA for the CDR3: TGTGCCTGGAGTGTGGCTAGCTTAGAAGATACGCAGTATTTT.

J is TRBJ1-3 and V is TRBV5-6, with D unresolved. V dropped 2 bases and J dropped 0 bases, with 9 bases sitting between them. CDR3 size: 15 residues. The germline gives CDR1 SGHDT, CDR2 YYEEEE. CDR3: CASSFNQYSGNTIYF. The CDR3 region has the DNA TGTGCCAGCAGCTTTAACCAATACTCTGGAAACACCATATATTTT.

The rearrangement joins TRBV6-1 to TRBJ1-3; D remains ambiguous. CDR3 size: 14 residues. CDR1 and CDR2 (germline): MNHNS, SASEGT. V was clipped by 3 bases and J by 0 bases, with 6 bases between them. CDR3 DNA: TGTGCCAGCAGTGAGGGCAGCTCTGGAAACACCATATATTTT. This encodes CASSEGSSGNTIYF.

The chain joins TRBV28 to TRBJ2-7; TRBD1 aligns across 7 bases. After removal of 6 bases from V and 4 bases from J, the junction contained 9 bases not matched to a gene. The CDR3 spans 14 residues. The germline gives CDR1 MDHEN, CDR2 SYDVKM. CDR3 bases: TGTGCCAGCAGCCAACAGGGGATGCCATACGAGCAGTACTTC. Amino acid sequence: CASSQQGMPYEQYF.

This clone was detected only once. The V call is TRBV5-1, the J call TRBJ2-5, with D possibly being TRBD1 (6 bases). Germline CDR1 and CDR2: SGHRS and YFSETQ. There are 15 residues in the CDR3. V lost 3 bases and J 2 bases, leaving 14 bases between the germline ends. For the CDR3, the DNA is TGCGCCAGCAGCTCTTCTCACAGGGAACAAGAGACCCAGTACTTC. This codes for CASSSSHREQETQYF.

CDR3 sequence (DNA): TGTGCCAGCGCTGGGGGGAACACTGAAGCTTTCTTT. It encodes CASAGGNTEAFF. V usage is TRBV6-5 and J usage is TRBJ1-1; a possible D gene is TRBD1 (5 bases). CDR1 and CDR2 (germline): MNHEY, SVGAGI. V was clipped by 8 bases and J by 1 base, with 8 bases between them. There are 12 residues in the CDR3.

In its sample, this clone was seen once. This sequence joins TRBV18 and TRBJ2-5, with unresolved D. Trimming took 3 bases from V and 5 from J, leaving 10 bases between them. Germline values: CDR1 KGHSH, CDR2 LQKENI. The CDR3 sequence is 13 residues long. The DNA for the CDR3 is TGTGCCAGCTCACCTGCGAGTAGGGAGACCCAGTACTTC. It specifies CASSPASRETQYF.

This sequence joins TRBV5-1 and TRBJ2-3; D not resolved. In germline, CDR1 is SGHRS, CDR2 YFSETQ. Trimming removed 0 bases from V and 2 bases from J, with 13 bases in between. The CDR3 runs 16 residues. CDR3 in DNA: TGCGCCAGCAGCTTGGAAGGCAGACCCTCCACAGATACGCAGTATTTT. Translating gives CASSLEGRPSTDTQYF.

The rearrangement joins TRBV10-3 to TRBJ1-3; tentatively, D is TRBD1 (5 bases). V lost 10 bases to trimming and J lost 3 bases, with 16 bases between them. This CDR3 is built from 14 residues. The germline CDR1 and CDR2 sequences are ENHRY and SYGVKD. The CDR3 protein is CATRWGENGNTIYF. The CDR3 bases are TGTGCCACCCGCTGGGGGGAAAATGGAAACACCATATATTTT.

The V and J genes are TRBV6-5 and TRBJ2-7; no definite D call. V lost 1 base, J lost 1 base, and 14 bases lay in between. This CDR3 region has 16 residues. Germline loops: CDR1 MNHEY, CDR2 SVGAGI. The CDR3 reads CASSYLVSPRSYEQYF. The CDR3 region has the DNA TGTGCCAGCAGTTACTTGGTTAGCCCTAGGTCCTACGAGCAGTACTTC.

This chain links TRBV2 with TRBJ2-7, with D uncertain. V was cut by 6 bases and J by 4 bases, with 13 bases left in between. CDR3 length equals 13 residues. Germline CDR1 SNHLY, CDR2 FYNNEI. CDR3 coding DNA: TGTGCCAGCAGCCCCCAGATCCGTTACGAGCAGTACTTC. This translates into CASSPQIRYEQYF.

Comments on this clone: Other DNA variants within this sample encode the same CDR3. The J gene is TRBJ1-1, the V gene TRBV28, with D maybe TRBD1 (6 bases). Germline CDR1 is MDHEN and CDR2 is SYDVKM. V shed 3 bases and J shed 1 base, with 9 bases lying between them. The CDR3 totals 14 residues. The CDR3 region is CASSLRGGNTEAFF. The CDR3 nucleotides are TGTGCCAGCAGTTTGAGGGGGGGGAACACTGAAGCTTTCTTT.

The table lists this clone with a few counts. The V gene is TRBV20-1, the J gene TRBJ2-5; D is unclear. This CDR3 contains 11 residues. The ends were cut back, 2 bases at V and 2 bases at J, with 3 bases in the middle. CDR1 DFQATT and CDR2 SNEGSKA come from the germline V gene (reference sequence). Here the CDR3 reads CSARIQETQYF. CDR3 bases: TGCAGTGCTAGAATTCAAGAGACCCAGTACTTC.

The rearrangement uses TRBV12-3 or TRBV12-4 and TRBJ1-1, with D uncertain. The CDR3 spans 13 residues. Trimming stripped 9 bases from V and 4 bases from J, with 15 bases between. CDR3 in amino acids: CASSGSRGTEAFF. CDR3 bases: TGTGCCAGTTCAGGATCAAGAGGCACTGAAGCTTTCTTT.

This rearrangement joins TRBV5-1 to TRBJ2-5, with a tentative D call TRBD1 (5 bases). Deletions cut 3 bases from V and 5 bases from J, with 20 bases between. This CDR3 comprises 16 residues. The germline V gene encodes CDR1 SGHRS and CDR2 YFSETQ. CDR3 nucleotides: TGCGCCAGCAGCTCCAGAGCTGACAGCTCCAAGGAGACCCAGTACTTC. As protein: CASSSRADSSKETQYF.

The chain joins TRBV6-1 to TRBJ2-4; 12 bases fit TRBD2. Unmatched junction bases numbered 4, after V lost 2 bases and J lost 8 bases. Germline-derived CDR1 and CDR2 are MNHNS and SASEGT. This CDR3 has 15 amino acids. CDR3 amino acids: CASSELAGGLDIQYF. The CDR3 DNA is TGTGCCAGCAGTGAACTAGCGGGGGGGCTGGACATTCAGTACTTC.

In nucleotides, the CDR3 is TGCGCCAGCAGCCAACGGACCTTCCGGGACCCGGAGGACACCATATATTTT. Translation gives CASSQRTFRDPEDTIYF. This chain links TRBV4-1 with TRBJ1-3, with D tentatively TRBD1 (5 bases). From germline, CDR1 is MGHRA and CDR2 YSYEKL. CDR3 length: 17 amino acids. Trimming stripped 2 bases from V and 8 bases from J, with 22 bases between.